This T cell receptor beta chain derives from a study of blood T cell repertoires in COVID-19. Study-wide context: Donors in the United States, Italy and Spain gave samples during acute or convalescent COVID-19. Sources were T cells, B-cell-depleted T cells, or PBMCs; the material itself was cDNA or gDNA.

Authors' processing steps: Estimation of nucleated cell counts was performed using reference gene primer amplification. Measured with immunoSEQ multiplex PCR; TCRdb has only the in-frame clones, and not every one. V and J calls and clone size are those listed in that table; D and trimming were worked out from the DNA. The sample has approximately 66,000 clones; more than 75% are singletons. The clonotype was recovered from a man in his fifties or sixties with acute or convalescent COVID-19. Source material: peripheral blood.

CDR3 loop: CASSFHRGTEPQHF. CDR3 DNA: TGTGCCAGCAGCTTTCACAGGGGGACGGAGCCCCAGCATTTT. The genes are TRBV7-3 and TRBJ1-5; the match to TRBD1 covers 8 bases. CDR1 and CDR2 from the germline V gene are SGHTA and FQGTGA. Unmatched junction bases numbered 6, after V lost 3 bases and J lost 8 bases. The CDR3 contains 14 residues. Drawing the rest from reference TRBV7-3 and TRBJ1-5, the complete variable domain is GAGVSQTPSNKVTEKGKYVELRCDPISGHTALYWYRQSLGQGPEFLIYFQGTGAADDSGLPNDRFFAVRPEGSVSTLKIQRTERGDSAVYLCASSFHRGTEPQHFGDGTRLSIL.